Listed below are T cell receptor beta chains from one sample, sequenced in a study of cytomegalovirus exposure and HLA in healthy donors. TCRdb's copy holds only in-frame clones and misses some; the assay was immunoSEQ multiplex PCR. The sample includes 150,000 to 200,000 clones, roughly 60% of them seen just once. Material for sequencing was PBMCs. The receptors stem from a man aged 40-49 years in good health and CMV-seronegative. Both conserved end residues are part of each CDR3. A D gene is named only where the DNA matches it firmly. Expanded clones are given a class, and other clones once, few, many or no size at all.

v_call	j_call	d_call	clone_size	cdr3_nt	cdr3_aa
TRBV6-1	TRBJ2-7	.	.	TGTGCCAGCAGTGTTTTTAGTGAATCCTACGAGCAGTACTTC	CASSVFSESYEQYF
TRBV7-8	TRBJ1-1	.	once	TGTGCCAGCAGCTTAGCGGAGGGATCTGGTGCTTTCTTT	CASSLAEGSGAFF
TRBV7-2	TRBJ2-1	.	.	TGTGCCAGCAGTCGGAGTGATTCGCCGTACAATGAGCAGTTCTTC	CASSRSDSPYNEQFF
TRBV18	TRBJ2-3	.	.	TGTGCCAGCTCACCGCTTCGAGGGCAGGGGCCCTCTACAGATACGCAGTATTTT	CASSPLRGQGPSTDTQYF
TRBV6-1	TRBJ1-4	.	.	TGTGCCAGCAGTGAAAGATCGGGGGTAGGCTTTAATGAAAAACTGTTTTTT	CASSERSGVGFNEKLFF
TRBV5-4	TRBJ1-1	.	.	TGTGCCAGCAGCTTGGCCCTGACAGGAAACACTGAAGCTTTCTTT	CASSLALTGNTEAFF
TRBV28	TRBJ1-6	TRBD1	once	TGTGCCAGCAGCCGCCCCGGGACAGATGATTCACCCCTCCACTTT	CASSRPGTDDSPLHF
TRBV11-2	TRBJ1-6	TRBD1	.	TGTGCCAGCAGCTTAGCGCAGGGGGGTTCACCCCTCCACTTT	CASSLAQGGSPLHF
TRBV6-5	TRBJ2-7	TRBD1	.	TGTGCCGGCAGAGGGACAGGTCGCCACGAGCAGTACTTC	CAGRGTGRHEQYF
TRBV4-1	TRBJ2-7	TRBD1	few	TGCGCCAGCAGCCAAGAACTTGCAGGGGGCCACGAGCAGTACTTC	CASSQELAGGHEQYF
TRBV28	TRBJ2-4	TRBD1	.	TGTGCCAGCAGTCCTTACTCGGACAGGACCATTCAGTACTTC	CASSPYSDRTIQYF
TRBV4-3	TRBJ2-1	.	.	TGCGCCAGCAGCCAGCCCTTGGGCTGGAATGAGCAGTTCTTC	CASSQPLGWNEQFF
TRBV7-2	TRBJ1-1	.	few	TGTGCCAGCAGCTTTTTGGCCCGGGGTACTGAAGCTTTCTTT	CASSFLARGTEAFF